This entry describes one T cell receptor (beta chain). Its target is not known. The CDR3 is 17 residues long. V lost 1 base to trimming and J lost 4 bases; unmatched junction nucleotides: 5. The germline V gene encodes CDR1 SGHTA and CDR2 FQGNSA. This entry belongs to a study of graft-versus-host responses after intestinal transplantation. General study findings and limits: Early post-transplant HvG declines were associated with peak circulating GvH clone levels.

Generated by immunoSEQ multiplex PCR, the TCRdb table keeps only in-frame clones and is missing some. The repertoire includes about 93,000 clones, roughly 91% of them detected once, and roughly 0.49% sits in the top ten. This chain links TRBV7-2 with TRBJ2-3; 13 positions match TRBD2. This TCR was sampled from a human donor who received an intestinal transplant. The material was unstimulated CD8+ T cells sorted from spleen or lymph node cells, obtained before intestinal transplant. CDR3 loop: CASSLVVLAGGPDTQYF. The CDR3 coding sequence is TGTGCCAGCAGCTTAGTTGTACTAGCGGGGGGGCCAGATACGCAGTATTTT.